This T cell receptor (beta chain) was profiled in a study of sequential checkpoint blockade in melanoma. Produced via immunoSEQ multiplex PCR; TCRdb's table is partial and in-frame only. The sample holds some 5,700 clones, roughly 50% seen once. Germline lookup yields CDR1 MNHNS and CDR2 SASEGT. The CDR3 has 15 amino acids. Trimming took off 6 bases at V and 0 bases at J, with 12 bases between the two ends. By proportion, this clone is medium-sized. Indicated treatment: randomized to nivolumab then ipilimumab (arm A) or the reverse (arm B). The V and J genes are TRBV6-1 and TRBJ1-5; a weak D match, TRBD1 (5 bases). The receptor's source is a human patient with melanoma. Some clones in this sample may be carry-over from other donors' samples. Sequences were derived from CD8+ T cells sorted from blood (inferred from file names), sampled from a patient given nivolumab and ipilimumab in sequence. CDR3 residues: CASSKDRASNQPQHF. The CDR3 region has the DNA TGTGCCAGCAGCAAAGACAGAGCTAGCAATCAGCCCCAGCATTTT.